This TCR beta chain was identified during a study of identical twins (dated by TCRdb to the mid-2010s). About the study as a whole: The study deep-sequenced TCR alpha and beta repertoires from monozygotic twins, unrelated adults of various ages and cord blood to test whether fetal clonotypes persist. To rule out contamination, replicate twin experiments were performed at different times with different library preparation protocols.

Preparation of the library involved 5' RACE. TCRdb shows the sequencer as Illumina HiSeq 2000. Template switching added a universal primer binding site, and the final cDNA carried a unique molecular identifier that allowed TCR cDNA molecules to be counted accurately. First-strand cDNA for TCR alpha and beta chains was synthesized from specific primers in the conserved constant-segment region. To control for contamination, every cDNA library was double barcoded, receiving both a SMART-Mk sample barcode and Illumina barcodes. Two successive PCR steps introduced TruSeq adapter sequences along with Illumina sample barcodes. Sequencing of the TCR alpha and beta cDNA libraries was done on the Illumina HiSeq platform using custom primers. In the paper's pipeline: Raw reads were processed with MiGEC to extract unique molecular identifiers, and MiXCR was used to determine CDR3 positions. Recombination models were inferred per individual with the repgenHMM and IGoR tools using an EM algorithm. The tcR package in R was used for shared clonotype analysis, with sharing normalized by the product of cloneset sizes. To study raw recombination without the effects of thymic and clonal selection, out-of-frame nonproductive sequences were analyzed. TCRdb cleaned the public reads at Q25 with fastp, built clones with MiXCR and kept in-frame beta chains. Here each entry gathers all rows of one CDR3 protein and keeps the most common genes and DNA. V and J calls and clone size were set by TCRdb, not the authors. A total of some 1,700,000 distinct CDR3 sequences appear in this sample, about 30% of them only once. The ten largest clones add up to over 0.25% of the sample.

This clonotype appeared a few times. This receptor's antigen is unknown. No per-base quality is available; no much larger clone lies one base away. Only healthy Caucasian donors were included. The CDR3 runs 15 residues from the cysteine to the phenylalanine. The CDR3 DNA has 45 bases and is translated from base 1. Here V drops 6 bases and J drops 6 bases, and the junction holds 7 bases not matched to any gene. Results the study describes overall, beyond this receptor: Compared with coincidental sharing between unrelated individuals, an excess of low generation-probability sequences was observed among out-of-frame TCR alpha sequences shared between twins. Abundant cord blood beta clonotypes had fewer insertions, young adult naive repertoires showed a similar but weaker trend, and memory repertoires showed no such trend. A weaker excess of twin sharing was found in beta out-of-frame sequences because the signal-to-noise ratio was lowered by fewer shared sequences. Zero-insertion analyses could be partly confounded by invariant T cells such as MAIT and iNKT, though diverse VJ usage argued against such confounding for most clonotypes. Recombination models systematically underestimated out-of-frame TCR alpha sharing in monozygotic twins but agreed with sharing between unrelated individuals. Because the same donors could not be followed over many years, the conclusions depended on cross-sectional statistical analysis.

Sequencing was carried out using cord blood. Here the chain combines TRBV12-3 or TRBV12-4 and TRBJ2-3, and 12 junction bases match TRBD1. The receptor's source is a newborn girl in good health. The bases are TGTGCCAGCAGATTCGGGACAGGGGGCGCGGATACGCAGTATTTT. Protein translation: CASRFGTGGADTQYF.